Listed below are T cell receptor beta chains from one sample, sequenced in a study of beta chain features in type 1 diabetes. Sequencing used immunoSEQ multiplex PCR; TCRdb keeps in-frame clones, though not all of them. The sample shows over 120,000 clones, about 13% of them seen only once. What was sequenced was central memory CD4+ T cells from blood. These receptors originate from a man younger than 35 with type 1 diabetes. The CDR3 runs from the conserved cysteine through the conserved F or W. The order of the fields is CDR3 DNA, CDR3 protein, clone size, V gene, D gene, J gene. The D gene is left open where the match is weak. Size is omitted from some rows. Given values are once, few, many or a class for expanded clones.

CDR3 DNA: TGTGCCAGCAGCCGAATGGGGGCGGACACTGAAGCTTTCTTT; CDR3 protein: CASSRMGADTEAFF; clone size: .; V gene: TRBV6-5; D gene: .; J gene: TRBJ1-1
CDR3 DNA: TGTGCCAGCAGCTTGGGGGTGAACACTGAAGCTTTCTTT; CDR3 protein: CASSLGVNTEAFF; clone size: few; V gene: TRBV5-8; D gene: .; J gene: TRBJ1-1
CDR3 DNA: TGTGCCAGCAGATTTCAGGGGGCGGACACTGAAGCTTTCTTT; CDR3 protein: CASRFQGADTEAFF; clone size: few; V gene: TRBV28; D gene: TRBD1; J gene: TRBJ1-1
CDR3 DNA: TGTGCCAGCAGCTTGAACACAGATACGCAGTATTTT; CDR3 protein: CASSLNTDTQYF; clone size: .; V gene: TRBV13; D gene: .; J gene: TRBJ2-3
CDR3 DNA: TGTGCCAGCAGTTTCTTTCAGGGGGCGGATGAGCAGTACTTC; CDR3 protein: CASSFFQGADEQYF; clone size: few; V gene: TRBV28; D gene: TRBD1; J gene: TRBJ2-7
CDR3 DNA: TGTGCCACCAGCAGAGCTGGACCTTTCTACGAGCAGTACTTC; CDR3 protein: CATSRAGPFYEQYF; clone size: few; V gene: TRBV15; D gene: .; J gene: TRBJ2-7
CDR3 DNA: TGTGCCAGCAGCTATACGTCTGGTAACTATGGCTACACCTTC; CDR3 protein: CASSYTSGNYGYTF; clone size: few; V gene: TRBV9; D gene: .; J gene: TRBJ1-2
CDR3 DNA: TGTGCCAGCAGCCCGGGACAGACTGGAAACATTCAGTACTTC; CDR3 protein: CASSPGQTGNIQYF; clone size: few; V gene: TRBV7-2; D gene: TRBD1; J gene: TRBJ2-4
CDR3 DNA: TGTGCCAGCAGCCAAGAAGGCACTAGTAGCACAGATACGCAGTATTTT; CDR3 protein: CASSQEGTSSTDTQYF; clone size: few; V gene: TRBV4-2; D gene: .; J gene: TRBJ2-3
CDR3 DNA: TGTGCCAGCAGTTCGCCACCTCGGGAGGGGACAGATACGCAGTATTTT; CDR3 protein: CASSSPPREGTDTQYF; clone size: few; V gene: TRBV28; D gene: TRBD2; J gene: TRBJ2-3
CDR3 DNA: TGCGCCAGCAGCCAGAGTTACAGGAACACTGAAGCTTTCTTT; CDR3 protein: CASSQSYRNTEAFF; clone size: few; V gene: TRBV5-1; D gene: .; J gene: TRBJ1-1
CDR3 DNA: TGTGCCAGCACCCGTACTGGCAATCAGCCCCAGCATTTT; CDR3 protein: CASTRTGNQPQHF; clone size: few; V gene: TRBV7-9; D gene: .; J gene: TRBJ1-5
CDR3 DNA: TGCGCCAGCAGCCAAGTGGACAGGGTTCAGCCCCAGCATTTT; CDR3 protein: CASSQVDRVQPQHF; clone size: .; V gene: TRBV4-1; D gene: TRBD1; J gene: TRBJ1-5
CDR3 DNA: TGTGCTAGCAGCTTGGGACTAGCGGGTAGAGGAGGTGAGCAGTTCTTC; CDR3 protein: CASSLGLAGRGGEQFF; clone size: few; V gene: TRBV7-7; D gene: TRBD2; J gene: TRBJ2-1
CDR3 DNA: TGCGCCAGCAGTCAATCGGGCAGGCCTTTAGTCACCATATATTTT; CDR3 protein: CASSQSGRPLVTIYF; clone size: .; V gene: TRBV23-1; D gene: .; J gene: TRBJ1-3
CDR3 DNA: TGTGCCAGCAGCTTGGAGGGGGCAAGCCCCACCGGGGAGCTGTTTTTT; CDR3 protein: CASSLEGASPTGELFF; clone size: .; V gene: TRBV5-6; D gene: TRBD1; J gene: TRBJ2-2
CDR3 DNA: TGCAGCGTTGAAGATGGACGTCGTGGAGCTTTCTTT; CDR3 protein: CSVEDGRRGAFF; clone size: .; V gene: TRBV29-1; D gene: .; J gene: TRBJ1-1
CDR3 DNA: TGTGCCAGTACAAGGAGTTTTTCGGATGGCTACACCTTC; CDR3 protein: CASTRSFSDGYTF; clone size: few; V gene: TRBV19; D gene: .; J gene: TRBJ1-2
CDR3 DNA: TGTGCCAGCAGTTACCTCTGGGGAACCAAAAACATTCAGTACTTC; CDR3 protein: CASSYLWGTKNIQYF; clone size: .; V gene: TRBV28; D gene: .; J gene: TRBJ2-4
CDR3 DNA: TGTGCCAGCAGTTTAAGGGCTAGCGGGGGCCAATTCACAGATACGCAGTATTTT; CDR3 protein: CASSLRASGGQFTDTQYF; clone size: .; V gene: TRBV27; D gene: TRBD2; J gene: TRBJ2-3
CDR3 DNA: TGTGCCAGCAGTGCAACAGGAGAGGGGACTGAAGCTTTCTTT; CDR3 protein: CASSATGEGTEAFF; clone size: .; V gene: TRBV25-1; D gene: .; J gene: TRBJ1-1
CDR3 DNA: TGTGCCAGCAGTGAAGTAACAGTGGGGCAGCCCCAGCATTTT; CDR3 protein: CASSEVTVGQPQHF; clone size: few; V gene: TRBV6-1; D gene: .; J gene: TRBJ1-5
CDR3 DNA: TGTGCCAGCAGCGCCAGCGGGGGGGTGTACAATGAGCAGTTCTTC; CDR3 protein: CASSASGGVYNEQFF; clone size: .; V gene: TRBV13; D gene: TRBD2; J gene: TRBJ2-1
CDR3 DNA: TGCGCCAGCAGTATTCAGGGAGGGGCGGCAGATACGCAGTATTTT; CDR3 protein: CASSIQGGAADTQYF; clone size: few; V gene: TRBV5-1; D gene: TRBD2; J gene: TRBJ2-3
CDR3 DNA: TGTGCCAGCCGGGCCCATAATTCACCCCTCCACTTT; CDR3 protein: CASRAHNSPLHF; clone size: few; V gene: TRBV27; D gene: .; J gene: TRBJ1-6
CDR3 DNA: TGTGCCAGCAGCCAGACAACTGCGTACCAAGAGACCCAGTACTTC; CDR3 protein: CASSQTTAYQETQYF; clone size: many; V gene: TRBV5-6; D gene: .; J gene: TRBJ2-5
CDR3 DNA: TGTGCCAGCAGCGAAGAACAGGGGGTCTATGGCTACACCTTC; CDR3 protein: CASSEEQGVYGYTF; clone size: .; V gene: TRBV6-6; D gene: TRBD1; J gene: TRBJ1-2
CDR3 DNA: TGTGCCAGCAGGCGGGGACAAATGAACACTGAAGCTTTCTTT; CDR3 protein: CASRRGQMNTEAFF; clone size: few; V gene: TRBV6-5; D gene: .; J gene: TRBJ1-1
CDR3 DNA: TGTGCCAGCAGCCCAACAGAGGGGCACTATGGCTACACCTTC; CDR3 protein: CASSPTEGHYGYTF; clone size: .; V gene: TRBV7-9; D gene: .; J gene: TRBJ1-2
CDR3 DNA: TGTGCCTGGAGTGCCGCGTACAATCAGCCCCAGCATTTT; CDR3 protein: CAWSAAYNQPQHF; clone size: .; V gene: TRBV30; D gene: .; J gene: TRBJ1-5
CDR3 DNA: TGCAGTGCTAGAAATCGATATGAGCAGTTCTTC; CDR3 protein: CSARNRYEQFF; clone size: few; V gene: TRBV20-1; D gene: .; J gene: TRBJ2-1
CDR3 DNA: TGTGCCAGCAGCTTAGCTGTATTCTCGACTGAAGCTTTCTTT; CDR3 protein: CASSLAVFSTEAFF; clone size: few; V gene: TRBV7-6; D gene: .; J gene: TRBJ1-1
CDR3 DNA: TGTGCCAGCACCCGGGGACAGGGGGGAACAGATACGCAGTATTTT; CDR3 protein: CASTRGQGGTDTQYF; clone size: .; V gene: TRBV5-4; D gene: TRBD1; J gene: TRBJ2-3
CDR3 DNA: TGTGCCAGCAGTTCTCGGACAGGGGAAAGTGGCTACACCTTC; CDR3 protein: CASSSRTGESGYTF; clone size: .; V gene: TRBV6-6; D gene: TRBD1; J gene: TRBJ1-2
CDR3 DNA: TGCGCCAGCAGTTCCCAGAGGTTGGGCACTGAAGCTTTCTTT; CDR3 protein: CASSSQRLGTEAFF; clone size: .; V gene: TRBV5-1; D gene: .; J gene: TRBJ1-1
CDR3 DNA: TGCACCAGCAGTCCCCCGGCCTCGACAGGGGCAACAGATACGCAGTATTTT; CDR3 protein: CTSSPPASTGATDTQYF; clone size: .; V gene: TRBV1; D gene: .; J gene: TRBJ2-3